This record concerns one T cell receptor beta chain sequence. The PCR used 60 Vbeta and 13 Jbeta primers. The data were produced by immunoSEQ multiplex PCR, yet TCRdb's version contains in-frame clones alone and is incomplete. Found here are some 150,000 clones, roughly 80% of them singletons; the top ten hold 2% to 2.5%. CDR3 length: 16 residues. The junction had 15 bases not matched to a gene; V was cut back by 3 bases and J by 9 bases. Germline CDR1 reads LNHNV; CDR2 reads YYDKDF (reference sequence). The data originate from a study of cytomegalovirus exposure and HLA in healthy donors. Across the study: Early released data comprised 75 million to 100 million unique TCRs from HLA-typed donors.

This chain joins TRBV15 and TRBJ2-5; 8 bases are a match to TRBD2. This clonotype was sampled from a boy under 10 years old in good health and CMV-seronegative. Sample: PBMCs. The CDR3 bases are TGTGCCACCAGCAGCTTTAGCGGGAATCGATTTCGGGCCCAGTACTTC. Translating it yields CATSSFSGNRFRAQYF.